The 24 T cell receptor beta chains presented below share a single source sample, sequenced in a study of spatial heterogeneity in lung cancer. Sample time point: blood at routine non-recurrence follow-up after resection. A single record per CDR3 protein comes from TCRdb applying MiXCR to the 5' RACE reads. There are around 40,000 distinct CDR3 sequences in the sample; 6% to 9.5% occur only once, and about 9% lies in the top ten. Sequencing used PBMCs, obtained at follow-up. The receptors shown here come from a male donor with early-stage non-small cell lung cancer.

This clonotype appeared many times. J is TRBJ2-2 and V is TRBV11-2, with unresolved D. There are 10 residues in the CDR3. The V end was cut by 6 bases, the J end by 6 bases, with 2 bases between. CDR1 and CDR2 from the germline V gene are SGHAT and FQNNGV. The CDR3 region is CASSSGELFF. The CDR3 DNA follows: TGTGCCAGCAGTTCCGGGGAGCTGTTTTTT.

This clonotype was seen repeatedly, ten times or more. V usage is TRBV27 and J usage is TRBJ1-1, with D uncertain. Between the trimmed V and J ends, which lost 10 bases and 0 bases, there was a span of 15 bases. From germline, CDR1 is MNHEY and CDR2 SMNVEV (reference sequence). The CDR3 consists of 14 residues. The CDR3 nucleotides are TGTGCCAACTCCCCCCCACTTATGAACACTGAAGCTTTCTTT. This encodes CANSPPLMNTEAFF.

The sample holds a few counts of this clonotype. With a much larger clone just one base away, this may be a read error. The rearrangement uses TRBV7-9 and TRBJ2-7; D is possibly TRBD1 or TRBD2 (5 bases each). Germline V lookup: CDR1 SEHNR, CDR2 FQNEAQ (reference sequence). V lost 4 bases, J lost 4 bases, and 17 bases lay in between. The CDR3 length is 15 residues. CDR3 nucleotide sequence: TGTGCCAGCAGCTATCCGGGACGGGGCGGATACGAGCAGTACTTC. Its translation: CASSYPGRGGYEQYF. Full variable domain (outside the CDR3, taken from reference TRBV7-9 and TRBJ2-7): DTGVSQNPRHKITKRGQNVTFRCDPISEHNRLYWYRQTLGQGPEFLTYFQNEAQLEKSRLLSDRFSAERPKGSFSTLEIQRTEQGDSAMYLCASSYPGRGGYEQYFGPGTRLTVT.

In its sample, this clonotype was seen many times. The CDR3 sequence: CASSVQGYSPLHF. The CDR3 DNA sequence: TGTGCCAGCAGTGTACAGGGGTATTCACCCCTCCACTTT. J is TRBJ1-6 and V is TRBV6-5; 7 bases line up with TRBD1. CDR1 is MNHEY, CDR2 SVGAGI, per germline. V shed 5 bases and J 8 bases; nucleotides not matched to a gene: 3. CDR3 length: 13 residues.

The chain employs TRBV12-3 or TRBV12-4 and TRBJ1-2; the match to TRBD1 covers 7 bases. The ends lost 8 bases at V and 8 bases at J; junction bases unmatched: 5. This CDR3 region has 11 residues. CDR3 in amino acids: CASRDREGYTF. The CDR3 DNA reads TGTGCCAGCCGGGACAGAGAGGGCTACACCTTC.

V usage is TRBV19 and J usage is TRBJ2-2; D is ambiguous. Per germline, CDR1 LNHDA and CDR2 SQIVND (reference sequence). The CDR3 length is 14 residues. With 6 bases removed from V and 4 bases from J, the gap between germline ends came to 12 bases. As DNA, the CDR3 is TGTGCCAGTAGCTACATGGAAATCACCGGGGAGCTGTTTTTT. Protein: CASSYMEITGELFF. The whole variable domain, filled in from reference TRBV19 and TRBJ2-2, reads DGGITQSPKYLFRKEGQNVTLSCEQNLNHDAMYWYRQDPGQGLRLIYYSQIVNDFQKGDIAEGYSVSREKKESFPLTVTSAQKNPTAFYLCASSYMEITGELFFGEGSRLTVL.

This clonotype was seen at least ten times. CDR3 nucleotide sequence: TGTGCCAGCAGCGAGACGCACGGACCGGTTAATGAAAAACTGTTTTTT. Its protein is CASSETHGPVNEKLFF. J is TRBJ1-4 and V is TRBV9; no firm D call. V lost 3 bases and J 4 bases, leaving 16 bases between the germline ends. Germline CDR1 reads SGDLS; CDR2 reads YYNGEE. This CDR3 contains 16 residues.

Of note for this clonotype: The junction and the germline gene differ at one end; a read error may be behind it. V gene TRBV20-1 combines with J gene TRBJ1-5; TRBD1 matches 7 bases. This CDR3 spans 13 amino acids. Germline V CDR1 and CDR2: DFQATT, SNEGSKA (reference sequence). This CDR3 reads CSARDRGNQPQHF. Written as DNA, the CDR3 is TGCAGTGCCAGAGACAGGGGCAATCAGCCCCAGCATTTT.

V usage is TRBV3-1 and J usage is TRBJ2-5; weak D call: TRBD1 (5 bases). The CDR3 runs to 14 residues. Deletions cut 0 bases from V and 6 bases from J, with 11 bases between. CDR1 is LGHDT and CDR2 is YNNKEL in the germline V gene (reference sequence). The CDR3 sequence is CASSQDTGRKTQYF. For the CDR3, the DNA is TGTGCCAGCAGCCAAGACACAGGCCGAAAGACCCAGTACTTC.

There are many counts of this clonotype. The V and J genes are TRBV11-2 and TRBJ2-3; 12 bases map to TRBD2. Germline V lookup: CDR1 SGHAT, CDR2 FQNNGV. The CDR3 extends over 16 amino acids. V lost 5 bases, J lost 14 bases, and 17 bases stayed unmatched. CDR3 sequence (DNA): TGTGCCAGCAGCCGAAGGCTCGCTAGCGGGGGGGGATCAGTGTATTTT. Its protein product is CASSRRLASGGGSVYF.

This clonotype has at least ten counts. The J gene is TRBJ2-3, the V gene TRBV20-1, with 14 bases that match TRBD2. Per germline, CDR1 DFQATT and CDR2 SNEGSKA (reference sequence). The CDR3 totals 15 residues. V lost 1 base, J lost 8 bases, and 5 bases stayed unmatched. The CDR3 region has the DNA TGCAGTGCTAGAGGGGGACTAGCGGGGGCAGGTACGCAGTATTTT. It translates to CSARGGLAGAGTQYF.

This clonotype has a count of ten or more. The chain combines TRBV7-8 with TRBJ2-3; D perhaps matches TRBD1 (6 bases). Germline values: CDR1 SGHVS, CDR2 FQNEAQ. The CDR3 has 12 residues. Trimming stripped 6 bases from V and 5 bases from J, with 9 bases between. CDR3 coding DNA: TGTGCCAGCAGATCACAGGGAGATACGCAGTATTTT. Translation gives CASRSQGDTQYF.

This clonotype is medium-sized (0.01 to 0.1%). CDR3 DNA: TGCGCCAGCAGCCCGAAGACAGAGACCTATGGCTACACCTTC. It encodes CASSPKTETYGYTF. The chain recombines TRBV5-1 with TRBJ1-2, with TRBD1 as a possible D gene (5 bases). The V gene's germline CDR1 is SGHRS and CDR2 YFSETQ. CDR3 length: 14 residues. V lost 4 bases and J 4 bases, leaving 14 bases between the germline ends. Using reference TRBV5-1 and TRBJ1-2 for the parts outside the CDR3, the full variable domain is KAGVTQTPRYLIKTRGQQVTLSCSPISGHRSVSWYQQTPGQGLQFLFEYFSETQRNKGNFPGRFSGRQFSNSRSEMNVSTLELGDSALYLCASSPKTETYGYTFGSGTRLTVV.

The table lists this clonotype with many counts. This chain links TRBV13 with TRBJ2-3; the D gene is possibly TRBD1 (6 bases). The CDR3 has 13 amino acids. V was clipped by 1 base and J by 6 bases, with 8 bases between them. The germline V gene has CDR1 PRHDT and CDR2 FYEKMQ (reference sequence). This chain's CDR3 is CASSLAGVDTQYF. The CDR3 DNA follows: TGTGCCAGCAGCTTAGCAGGGGTTGATACGCAGTATTTT.

A word on this clonotype: A single base separates this from a much larger clone, so it may be a read error. The conserved closing phenylalanine or tryptophan is absent in this CDR3, likely reflecting a read error. This chain uses TRBV5-5 with TRBJ1-6; no clear D. V was pared by 1 base and J by 8 bases, with 25 bases between. The CDR3 has 19 residues. From germline, CDR1 is SGHKS and CDR2 YYEKEE (reference sequence). The CDR3 DNA follows: TGTGCCAGCAGCTTGCGAGACCAAGGTGGGGTTTTAACGGATTCACCCCTCCACTAT. The encoded protein is CASSLRDQGGVLTDSPLHY.

This clonotype was seen at least ten times. This chain links TRBV10-3 with TRBJ2-3; maybe TRBD2 (6 bases). The V end lost 7 bases, the J end lost 1 base, and 18 bases lay between the germline ends. The CDR3 covers 16 residues. Germline V gene lookup returns CDR1 ENHRY and CDR2 SYGVKD. As DNA, the CDR3 is TGTGCCATCACCCGGGAAGCGGGTTCAGGCACAGATACGCAGTATTTT. It translates to CAITREAGSGTDTQYF.

This clonotype was seen a few times. The V call is TRBV7-3, the J call TRBJ1-2; 7 bases are a match to TRBD1. The V segment lost 4 bases and the J segment 8 bases; nucleotides outside the gene matches: 7. Germline V gene data show CDR1 as SGHTA and CDR2 as FQGTGA. This CDR3 contains 13 residues. This CDR3 reads CASSSGQGGGYTF. Here the CDR3 DNA reads TGTGCCAGCAGCTCCGGTCAAGGGGGCGGCTACACCTTC.

The gene calls are TRBV7-9 and TRBJ2-3, with 8 positions matching TRBD1. V shed 5 bases, J shed 5 bases, and the junction held 9 bases outside the gene matches. The CDR3 length is 15 residues. Germline CDR1 SEHNR, CDR2 FQNEAQ (reference sequence). DNA of the CDR3: TGTGCCAGCAGCGGGTGGACAGGGAATGGAGATACGCAGTATTTT. It translates to CASSGWTGNGDTQYF.

Comment on this clonotype: A much larger clone sits a single nucleotide away, making a read error possible. The rearrangement links TRBV7-8 to TRBJ1-5; D is uncertain. CDR3 length: 15 amino acids. CDR1 is SGHVS and CDR2 is FQNEAQ in the germline V gene. The chain's CDR3 is CACSLVRSPNQPQHF. CDR3 DNA sequence: TGTGCCTGCAGCTTAGTGCGATCACCGAATCAGCCCCAGCATTTT.

At least ten counts were recorded for this clonotype. The junction differs from germline at one of its ends, possibly a read error. V gene TRBV5-1 combines with J gene TRBJ2-3, with 10 nucleotides matching TRBD2. The CDR3 covers 19 residues. The germline V gene has CDR1 SGHRS and CDR2 YFSETQ. Written as DNA, the CDR3 is TGCGCCAGCAGCTCCCCGACTAGCGGGTCCCCTTTCAGCACAGATACGCAGTTTTTT. Amino acid sequence: CASSSPTSGSPFSTDTQFF.

The table lists this clonotype with many counts. V and J are TRBV7-3 and TRBJ1-1; tentatively, D is TRBD1 (5 bases). Trimming left V 5 bases short and J 4 bases short, with 14 bases between. The CDR3 runs 14 residues. In germline, CDR1 is SGHTA, CDR2 FQGTGA. This CDR3 reads CASSPHAGGTEAFF. The CDR3 DNA reads TGTGCCAGCAGCCCCCATGCGGGGGGCACTGAAGCTTTCTTT.

This clonotype was counted ten times or more. The chain joins TRBV6-2 or TRBV6-3 to TRBJ2-1; D not resolved. The CDR3 length is 14 residues. The V and J ends lost 8 bases and 0 bases respectively, with 11 bases between them. Per the germline V gene, CDR1 is MNHEY and CDR2 is SVGEGT. The CDR3 sequence is CASLTPSSYNEQFF. CDR3 bases: TGTGCCAGCCTGACCCCCAGCTCCTACAATGAGCAGTTCTTC.

In this sample, this clonotype turned up many times. The chain employs TRBV7-2 and TRBJ2-1; 8 bases fit TRBD2. J was trimmed by 0 bases and V by 5 bases; bases with no gene match: 12. Germline V gene lookup returns CDR1 SGHTA and CDR2 FQGNSA. This CDR3 comprises 18 residues. The CDR3 DNA reads as TGTGCCAGCAGCCCTGGGTGGCGGGGGGCATTCTCCTACAATGAGCAGTTCTTC. As protein: CASSPGWRGAFSYNEQFF.

This clonotype was counted at least ten times. The gene calls are TRBV11-3 and TRBJ2-7; 7 bases fit TRBD1. Per germline, CDR1 SGHNT and CDR2 YENEEA. V dropped 5 bases and J dropped 0; count of bases not matched to a gene: 4. The CDR3 loop spans 14 amino acids. CDR3 region: CASSAGGSSYEQYF. DNA for the CDR3: TGTGCCAGCAGCGCAGGGGGTAGCTCCTACGAGCAGTACTTC.